Reported below is one TCR beta chain. Its antigen is unknown. No base qualities exist here, and no much larger clone lies one base off it. The source of the sample is a study of T cell responses to AZD1222 COVID-19 vaccine (dated by TCRdb to the early 2020s). About the study as a whole: AZD1222 recipients with second doses at about 4 weeks or about 12 weeks were pooled, because spike-specific TCR depth and breadth did not differ between schedules. A total of about 230 trial participants underwent TCR sequencing, of whom some 210 received two doses of AZD1222 and approximately 25 received two doses of the MenACWY control vaccine. Enrollment into the trials was organized by age into subgroups of 18-55, 56-69 and 70-plus years, and those subgroups contained roughly 150, 30 and 60 TCR-sequenced participants, respectively.

The time point label, as the study defines it: baseline before first vaccination. Vaccinee samples were obtained from the UK trials COV001 and COV002, which included a single-blind randomized controlled phase 2/3 trial of AZD1222 (ChAdOx1 nCoV-19) in healthy adults. Trial participant PBMC samples were collected at day 0 and day 28 after the second dose for TCRbeta chain sequencing. The CDR3 regions of human TCRbeta chains were analyzed by immunosequencing. In the authors' own workflow: TCRs in the repertoires were compared against a reference library of SARS-CoV-2-specific TCRs that had been generated with the MIRA antigen-specificity platform. Breadth meant the fraction of unique TCRs that were SARS-CoV-2-associated, whereas depth meant the fraction of total T cells that were SARS-CoV-2-associated. Using the MIRA data, each spike-specific TCR was assigned both to the spike region to which the TCR was reactive and to a CD4 or CD8 class. Log10-transformed breadth and depth values were compared by one-way ANOVA with Sidak's multiple comparisons tests. Held by TCRdb, this immuneACCESS table contains in-frame sequences only and omits some clones. Under half of the omission traces to an unresolved V gene where checked; the cause of the rest is unknown. The DNA was the basis for D and trimming; V, J and clone size are from that table. This sample holds 70,000 to 80,000 clones; more than 80% were observed only once. Roughly 2.7% of the sample is in the top ten clones.

General study outcomes and caveats: In the small 56-69-year group, the increase in depth fell short of significance, most likely because of low power. No day 14 peak-response samples were available, so repertoires were characterized only after the peak T cell response. Reportedly, close to half of the unique spike-specific TCRs recognized epitopes lying outside the regions that are mutated in the B.1.351 and B.1.1.7 variants. Conclusions about previously exposed vaccinees are limited because only six or seven AZD1222 recipients were SARS-CoV-2 seropositive at baseline. After two AZD1222 doses, both the breadth and the depth of spike-specific TCRs were significantly higher than at day 0 and than in MenACWY recipients. The vaccine-associated CD4 TCRs covered the entire spike protein, and the dominant responses fell in regions 160-218 and 743-854. Participants were mostly white British and included more females than males, and it was suggested by the authors that clonal diversity may have been underestimated.

V and J lose 1 base and 0 bases, and a span of 7 bases separates them. Based on the germline V gene, the CDR1 and CDR2 sequences are SGHNT and YENEEA. The CDR3 starts with the cysteine, ends with the phenylalanine, and has 14 residues. Only the CDR3 region is kept as DNA, spanning 42 bases read in frame from base 1. The receptor was derived from an adult in good health. Source: peripheral blood, taken on day 0 of AZD1222 vaccination. This chain joins TRBV11-3 to TRBJ2-7; the D gene is not confidently resolved. The CDR3 loop reads CASSLGGDSYEQYF. The bases read TGTGCCAGCAGCTTAGGCGGAGACTCCTACGAGCAGTACTTC.